This section outlines one TCR beta chain sequence together with its context. Its antigen remains unidentified. Base qualities are not recorded, but no much larger clone differs from it by a single base. The data originate from a study of T cell repertoires in cytomegalovirus infection (dated by TCRdb to the late 2010s). For the wider study: Alongside well-studied HLA-B-restricted epitopes, the peptide stimulations were aimed at recently identified HLA-C-restricted CMV epitopes, whose presentation resists viral immunomodulation. The HLA type of each donor mattered for the analysis, because public TCR beta signatures pointed to carriage of CMV infection along with the matching HLA type. What the authors observed across the whole study: The ex vivo response was dominated by HLA-C-restricted CMV-specific TCR beta clonotypes, and the single most frequent clonotype in two of eight donors was supplied by these HLA-C-restricted clonotypes. In both this cohort and an independent cohort of several hundred donors, the cumulative frequency of public TCR beta family members distinguished carriers of CMV infection plus the relevant HLA type.

From its cysteine to its phenylalanine, the CDR3 spans 14 amino acids. Only CDR3 DNA remains: 42 bases, in frame from the first base. In the germline V gene, CDR1 corresponds to SQVTM and CDR2 to ANQGSEA. Deletion took 0 bases off V and 2 bases off J, with a span of 10 bases between the germline ends. What this sample's treatment or condition label stands for: in vitro stimulation with specific CMV peptide epitopes to enrich CMV-specific T cells. The sequencer was an Illumina HiSeq 1500. The raw public reads went through TCRdb reprocessing: fastp at Q25, MiXCR clone calling, in-frame beta chains kept. Each CDR3 protein gets just one entry, which takes the most common genes and DNA from the rows behind it. The sample data list some 270,000 distinct CDR3 sequences, and approximately 22% of these were observed just once. The top ten clones comprise approximately 19% of the sample.

The chain uses TRBV29-1 and TRBJ2-5; D gene: possibly TRBD1, on 6 matching bases. This TCR was recovered from a human donor in good health (CMV status not recorded). Some clones in this sample may be carry-over from other donors' samples. The sequencing here drew on cultured PBMCs, taken from culture after CMV antigen stimulation. Read as DNA, the sequence is TGCAGCGTTGAAGATTTGGACAGACAAGAGACCCAGTACTTC. This gives the protein CSVEDLDRQETQYF.